The source of this T cell receptor (beta chain) is a study of blood T cell repertoires in COVID-19. On the study more broadly: Researchers got acute and convalescent COVID-19 samples from the United States, Italy and Spain. T cells, B-cell-depleted T cells, or PBMCs provided the cDNA or gDNA that served as material.

From germline, CDR1 is LGHNT and CDR2 FRNRAP. V was clipped by 2 bases and J by 9 bases, with 11 bases between them. The CDR3 has 13 amino acids. As originally analysed: Cell counts per sample came from amplifying reference gene primers. Using immunoSEQ multiplex PCR, the repertoire was profiled, and TCRdb retains in-frame clones only, with some absent. V and J calls and clone size are copied from that table; D and trimming were computed from the DNA. Here the sample spans just over 650,000 clones, over 80% being singletons. Material: peripheral blood. The gene calls are TRBV12-5 and TRBJ1-5; D may be TRBD1 (5 bases). The origin of this receptor is a young woman with acute or convalescent COVID-19. DNA of the CDR3: TGTGCTAGTGGTTTGAGTGGGGCTGCGCCCCAGCATTTT. Translating gives CASGLSGAAPQHF.